This is a list of T cell receptor beta chains from one sample in a study of breast tumors, draining lymph nodes, adjacent tissues. TCRdb re-analysed the multiplex PCR reads in MiXCR, keeping a single row per CDR3 protein. The table lists under 350,000 distinct CDR3 sequences, around 30% of them singletons. Sequencing was performed on axillary lymph node tissue. These receptors came from a female donor with breast cancer. Some clones in this sample may be carry-over from other donors' samples. CDR3s leave out the opening cysteine and the closing phenylalanine or tryptophan. D genes are given only for firm matches.

v_call,d_call,cdr3_length,j_call,cdr3_aa
TRBV7-3,TRBD1,13,TRBJ1-2,ASSVDDRVNYGYT
TRBV6-1,.,13,TRBJ2-4,ASFKGGGSKNIQY
TRBV7-2,TRBD1,14,TRBJ1-5,ASSLRWTGANQPQH
TRBV7-9,TRBD1,15,TRBJ2-6,ASSPGTGISGANVLT
TRBV20-1,.,11,TRBJ1-6,SARDPSNSPLH
TRBV4-1,.,13,TRBJ2-5,ASSQEHSGRETQY
TRBV9,.,12,TRBJ2-5,ASSERGRVETQS
TRBV9,TRBD1,13,TRBJ1-3,ASSVEPGGRYTTY
TRBV19,TRBD1,13,TRBJ2-5,ASSPNRGEEETQY
TRBV12-3/TRBV12-4,.,14,TRBJ2-2,ASRRGQRPGSGELF
TRBV9,.,11,TRBJ2-3,ASSERDTDTQY
TRBV20-1,TRBD2,12,TRBJ2-7,SARPPGTSYEQY
TRBV9,TRBD2,12,TRBJ2-7,ASSAGLGQYEQS
TRBV9,TRBD1,13,TRBJ2-3,ASSGDRGVTDTQY
TRBV30,.,11,TRBJ1-2,AWSIRANYGYT
TRBV11-2,.,12,TRBJ2-1,ASSLGSRYSEQF
TRBV7-9,.,13,TRBJ1-2,ASSLEPGRNYGYT
TRBV10-2,.,12,TRBJ1-1,ASEERAEQTEAF
TRBV30,.,10,TRBJ1-6,AWSGGTSPLH
TRBV6-1,TRBD1,12,TRBJ1-4,ASSQEGAAGKLF
TRBV3-1,TRBD1,13,TRBJ1-2,ASSQRTGGRYGYT
TRBV19,TRBD1,13,TRBJ2-6,ASWDRSSGANVLT
TRBV10-3,.,12,TRBJ1-3,ASGPVQGGNTIY
TRBV29-1,.,10,TRBJ1-2,SVESDFLGYT
TRBV29-1,.,11,TRBJ1-2,SIGVRGDYGYT
TRBV4-1,.,17,TRBJ2-6,ASSQQMTGHGSGANVLT